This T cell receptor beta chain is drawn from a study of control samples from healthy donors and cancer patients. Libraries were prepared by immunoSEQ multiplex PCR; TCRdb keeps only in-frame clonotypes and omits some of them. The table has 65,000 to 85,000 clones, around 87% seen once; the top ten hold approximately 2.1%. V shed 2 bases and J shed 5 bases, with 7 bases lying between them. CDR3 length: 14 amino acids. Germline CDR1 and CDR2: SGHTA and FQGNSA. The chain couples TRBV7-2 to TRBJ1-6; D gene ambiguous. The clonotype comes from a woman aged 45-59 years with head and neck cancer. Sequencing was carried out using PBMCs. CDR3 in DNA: TGTGCCAGCAGCTTACGGGGAAATAATTCACCCCTCCACTTT. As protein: CASSLRGNNSPLHF.